This T cell receptor (beta chain) was identified during a study of beta chain features in type 1 diabetes. The single heparinised draw taken from each donor contained about 110 mL of blood on average. The authors obtained over 95% purity in all sorted populations. As every portion of the isolated RNA was reverse transcribed, the sequencing read expressed TCRB transcripts. The study sequenced naive, central memory and regulatory T cell samples to an average of approximately 4 million reads. Sequenced by immunoSEQ multiplex PCR; TCRdb stores in-frame clones only, minus some. The sample lists 600,000 to 650,000 clones, about 16% occurring once. The clonotype was recovered from a man aged 18 to 35 in good health. The sample consisted of naive CD4+ T cells from blood.

The CDR3 sequence: CASSLLAGVADTQYF. The CDR3, as DNA: TGCGCCAGCAGCCTACTAGCGGGAGTGGCAGATACGCAGTATTTT. The V and J genes are TRBV5-1 and TRBJ2-3; TRBD2 aligns across 11 bases. Unmatched junction bases numbered 5, after V lost 4 bases and J lost 4 bases. The CDR3 consists of 15 residues. The V gene's germline CDR1 is SGHRS and CDR2 YFSETQ.